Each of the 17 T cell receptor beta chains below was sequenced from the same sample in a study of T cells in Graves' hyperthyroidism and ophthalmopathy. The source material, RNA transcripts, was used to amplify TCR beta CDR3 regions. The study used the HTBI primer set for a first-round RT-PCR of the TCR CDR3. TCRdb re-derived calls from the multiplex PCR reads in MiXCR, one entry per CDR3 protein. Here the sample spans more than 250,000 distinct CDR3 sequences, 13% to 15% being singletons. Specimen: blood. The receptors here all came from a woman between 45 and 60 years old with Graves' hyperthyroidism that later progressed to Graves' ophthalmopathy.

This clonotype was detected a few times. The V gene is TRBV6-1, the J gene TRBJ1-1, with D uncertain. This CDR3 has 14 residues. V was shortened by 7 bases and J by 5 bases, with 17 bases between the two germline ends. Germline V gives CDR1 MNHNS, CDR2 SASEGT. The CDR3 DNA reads TGTGCCAGCATCCCCGCCGCAAGGGCTACTGAAGCTTTCTTT. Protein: CASIPAARATEAFF.

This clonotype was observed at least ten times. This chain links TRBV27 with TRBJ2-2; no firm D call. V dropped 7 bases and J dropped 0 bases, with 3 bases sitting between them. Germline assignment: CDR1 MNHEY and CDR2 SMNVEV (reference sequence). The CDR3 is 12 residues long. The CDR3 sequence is CASNTNTGELFF. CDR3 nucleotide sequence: TGTGCCAGCAATACGAACACCGGGGAGCTGTTTTTT.

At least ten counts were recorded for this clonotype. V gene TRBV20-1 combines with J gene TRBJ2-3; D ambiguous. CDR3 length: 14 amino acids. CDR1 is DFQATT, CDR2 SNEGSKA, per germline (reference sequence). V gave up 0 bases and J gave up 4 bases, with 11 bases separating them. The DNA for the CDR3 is TGCAGTGCTAGAGAAGGACCAGGAGCAGATACGCAGTATTTT. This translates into CSAREGPGADTQYF.

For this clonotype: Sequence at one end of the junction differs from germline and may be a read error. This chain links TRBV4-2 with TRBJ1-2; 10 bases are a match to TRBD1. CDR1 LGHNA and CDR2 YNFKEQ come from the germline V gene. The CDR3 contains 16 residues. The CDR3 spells CATSQDLGQGMYGYTF. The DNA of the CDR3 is TGTGCCACCAGCCAAGACCTGGGACAGGGGATGTATGGCTACACCTTC.

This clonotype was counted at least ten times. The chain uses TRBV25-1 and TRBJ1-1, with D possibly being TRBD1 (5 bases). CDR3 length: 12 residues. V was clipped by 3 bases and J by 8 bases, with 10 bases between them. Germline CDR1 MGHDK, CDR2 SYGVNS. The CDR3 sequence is CASSERGREAFF. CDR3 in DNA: TGTGCCAGCAGTGAGAGGGGCAGGGAAGCTTTCTTT. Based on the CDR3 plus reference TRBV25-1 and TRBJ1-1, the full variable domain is EADIYQTPRYLVIGTGKKITLECSQTMGHDKMYWYQQDPGMELHLIHYSYGVNSTEKGDLSSESTVSRIRTEHFPLTLESARPSHTSQYLCASSERGREAFFGQGTRLTVV.

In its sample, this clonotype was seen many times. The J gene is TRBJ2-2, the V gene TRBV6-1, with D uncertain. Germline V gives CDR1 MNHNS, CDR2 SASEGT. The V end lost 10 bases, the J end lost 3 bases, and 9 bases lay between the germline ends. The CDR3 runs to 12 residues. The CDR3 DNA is TGTGCCACCCTTCCCGACACCGGGGAGCTGTTTTTT. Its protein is CATLPDTGELFF.

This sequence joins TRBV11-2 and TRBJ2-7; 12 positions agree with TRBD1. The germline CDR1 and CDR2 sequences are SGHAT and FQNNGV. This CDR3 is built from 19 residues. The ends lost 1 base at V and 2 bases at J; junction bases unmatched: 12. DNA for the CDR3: TGTGCCAGCAGCTTAGGGCCCGGGACAGGGGGCCTCAAGGCCTACGAGCAGTACTTC. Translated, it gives CASSLGPGTGGLKAYEQYF.

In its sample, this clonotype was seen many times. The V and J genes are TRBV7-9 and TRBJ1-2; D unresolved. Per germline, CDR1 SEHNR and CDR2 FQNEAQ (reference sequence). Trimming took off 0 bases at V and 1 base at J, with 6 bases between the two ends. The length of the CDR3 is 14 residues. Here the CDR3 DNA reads TGTGCCAGCAGCTTAGCGGGGTTTAACTATGGCTACACCTTC. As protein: CASSLAGFNYGYTF. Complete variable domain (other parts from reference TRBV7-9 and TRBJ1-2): DTGVSQNPRHKITKRGQNVTFRCDPISEHNRLYWYRQTLGQGPEFLTYFQNEAQLEKSRLLSDRFSAERPKGSFSTLEIQRTEQGDSAMYLCASSLAGFNYGYTFGSGTRLTVV.

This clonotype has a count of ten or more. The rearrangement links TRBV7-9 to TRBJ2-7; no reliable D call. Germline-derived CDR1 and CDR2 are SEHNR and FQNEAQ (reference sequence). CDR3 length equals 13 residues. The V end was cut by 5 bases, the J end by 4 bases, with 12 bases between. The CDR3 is CASSPGGRYEQYF. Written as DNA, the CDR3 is TGTGCCAGCAGCCCGGGCGGAAGATACGAGCAGTACTTC. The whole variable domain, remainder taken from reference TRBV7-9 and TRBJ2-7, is DTGVSQNPRHKITKRGQNVTFRCDPISEHNRLYWYRQTLGQGPEFLTYFQNEAQLEKSRLLSDRFSAERPKGSFSTLEIQRTEQGDSAMYLCASSPGGRYEQYFGPGTRLTVT.

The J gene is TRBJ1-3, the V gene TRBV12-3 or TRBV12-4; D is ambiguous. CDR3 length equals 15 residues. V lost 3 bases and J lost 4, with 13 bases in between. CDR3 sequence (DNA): TGTGCCAGCAGTTTCCAGGCCAGGTCGGGAAACACCATATATTTT. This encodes CASSFQARSGNTIYF.

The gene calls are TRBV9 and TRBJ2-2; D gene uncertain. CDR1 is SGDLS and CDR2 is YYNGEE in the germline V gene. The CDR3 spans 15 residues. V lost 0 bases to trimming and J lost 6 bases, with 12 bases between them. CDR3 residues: CASSVVPDGAGELFF. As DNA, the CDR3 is TGTGCCAGCAGCGTAGTCCCGGATGGGGCCGGGGAGCTGTTTTTT.

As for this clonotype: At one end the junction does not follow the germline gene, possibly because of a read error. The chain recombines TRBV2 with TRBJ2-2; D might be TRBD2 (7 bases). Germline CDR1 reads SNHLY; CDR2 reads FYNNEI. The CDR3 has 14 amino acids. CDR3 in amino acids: CASREGGATGELFF. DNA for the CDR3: TGTGCCAGCAGGGAAGGGGGGGCCACCGGGGAGCTGTTTTTT.

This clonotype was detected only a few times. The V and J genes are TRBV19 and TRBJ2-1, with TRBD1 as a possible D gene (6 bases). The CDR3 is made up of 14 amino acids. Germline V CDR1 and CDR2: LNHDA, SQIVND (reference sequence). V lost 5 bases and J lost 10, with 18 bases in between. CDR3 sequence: CASSVWGRLTEQFF. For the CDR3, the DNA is TGTGCCAGTAGTGTTTGGGGGCGTTTAACGGAGCAGTTCTTC.

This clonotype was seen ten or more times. The CDR3: CATSDSREGRGEQYF. The CDR3 region has the DNA TGTGCCACCAGTGATTCAAGGGAGGGGCGTGGGGAGCAGTACTTC. The chain recombines TRBV24-1 with TRBJ2-7; the match to TRBD2 covers 7 bases. Germline loops: CDR1 KGHDR, CDR2 SFDVKD. The CDR3 runs 15 residues. Germline trimming cut 2 bases from V and 7 bases from J; bases unmatched to any gene: 10.

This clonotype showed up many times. This CDR3 reads CASSHGRRSYEQYF. In DNA form, the CDR3 reads TGTGCCAGCAGCCATGGGAGGAGATCCTACGAGCAGTACTTC. The J gene is TRBJ2-7, the V gene TRBV13, with D tentatively TRBD2 (6 bases). This CDR3 spans 14 amino acids. V was pared by 5 bases and J by 1 base, with 12 bases between. Germline V CDR1 and CDR2: PRHDT, FYEKMQ (reference sequence).

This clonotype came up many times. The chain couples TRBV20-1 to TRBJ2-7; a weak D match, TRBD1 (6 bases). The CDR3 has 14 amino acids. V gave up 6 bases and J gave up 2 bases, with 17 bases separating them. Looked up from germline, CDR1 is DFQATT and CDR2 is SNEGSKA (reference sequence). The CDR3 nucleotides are TGCAGTGCCAAAACAGGGAACGTACCCTACGAGCAGTACTTC. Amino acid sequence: CSAKTGNVPYEQYF.

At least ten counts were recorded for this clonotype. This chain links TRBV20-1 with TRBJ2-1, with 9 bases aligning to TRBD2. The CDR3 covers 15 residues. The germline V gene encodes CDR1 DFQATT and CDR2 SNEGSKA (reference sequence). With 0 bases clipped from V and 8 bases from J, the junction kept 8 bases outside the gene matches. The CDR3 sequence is CSARDPGGRGHEQFF. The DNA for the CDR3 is TGCAGTGCTAGAGACCCCGGCGGGAGGGGGCATGAGCAGTTCTTC.